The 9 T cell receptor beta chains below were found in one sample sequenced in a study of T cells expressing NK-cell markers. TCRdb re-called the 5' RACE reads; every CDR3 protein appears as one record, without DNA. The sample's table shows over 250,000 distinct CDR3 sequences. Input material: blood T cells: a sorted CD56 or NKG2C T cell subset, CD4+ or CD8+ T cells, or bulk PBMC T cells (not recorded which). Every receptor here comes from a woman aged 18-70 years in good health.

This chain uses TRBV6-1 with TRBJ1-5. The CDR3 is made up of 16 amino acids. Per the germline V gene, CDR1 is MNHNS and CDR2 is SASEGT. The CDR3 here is CATHQLGEGRNQPQHF.

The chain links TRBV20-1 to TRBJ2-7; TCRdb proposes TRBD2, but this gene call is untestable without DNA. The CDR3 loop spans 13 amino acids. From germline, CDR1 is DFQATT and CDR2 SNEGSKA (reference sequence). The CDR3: CSARVAGLAEQYF.

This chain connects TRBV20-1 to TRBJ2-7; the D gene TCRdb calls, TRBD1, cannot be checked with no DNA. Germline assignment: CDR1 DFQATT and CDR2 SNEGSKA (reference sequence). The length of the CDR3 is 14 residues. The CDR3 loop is CSALTGGNTYEQYF.

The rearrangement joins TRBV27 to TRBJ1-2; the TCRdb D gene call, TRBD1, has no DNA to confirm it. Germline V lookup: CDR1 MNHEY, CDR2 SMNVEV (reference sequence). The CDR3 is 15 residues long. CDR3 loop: CASSSQLQGNYGYTF.

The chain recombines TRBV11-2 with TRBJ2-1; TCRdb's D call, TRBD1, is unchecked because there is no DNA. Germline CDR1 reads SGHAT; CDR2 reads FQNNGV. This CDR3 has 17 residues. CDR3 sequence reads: CASSFSGGRSSYNEQFF.

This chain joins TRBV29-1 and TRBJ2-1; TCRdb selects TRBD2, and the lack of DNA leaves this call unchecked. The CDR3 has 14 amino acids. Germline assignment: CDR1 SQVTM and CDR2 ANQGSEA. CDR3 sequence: CSVGTGGALNEQFF.

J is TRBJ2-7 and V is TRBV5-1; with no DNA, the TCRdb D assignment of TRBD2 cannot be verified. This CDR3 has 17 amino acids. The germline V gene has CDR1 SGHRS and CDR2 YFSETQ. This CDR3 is CASSREAGGAASDEQYF.

The CDR3 is CASSHRPTSPGELFF. The gene calls are TRBV6-1 and TRBJ2-2; the D gene TCRdb calls, TRBD2, cannot be checked with no DNA. This CDR3 has 15 amino acids. Per the germline V gene, CDR1 is MNHNS and CDR2 is SASEGT.

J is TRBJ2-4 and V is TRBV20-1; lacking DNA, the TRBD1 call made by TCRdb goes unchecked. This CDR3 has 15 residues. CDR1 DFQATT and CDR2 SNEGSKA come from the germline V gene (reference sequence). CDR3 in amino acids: CSARPTGQAKNIQYF.